The clone carrying this T cell receptor (beta chain) occurred a few times. What it binds is unknown. This specimen belongs to a study of T-cell memory formation after mild COVID-19. The wider study: TCR clusters were mostly confined to one donor each. Study-wide points: Clones shrinking between day 15 and 85 showed a balanced CD4/CD8 split, and those that grew later tilted toward CD4+. CD4+ contracting clones were mainly CM and EM; CD8+ ones, EMRA. Within pre-infection memory, some responding clones were found, suggesting cross-reactive memory joined.

TCRdb analysed the 5' RACE reads with MiXCR anew, one entry per CDR3 protein. The data hold 300,000 to 350,000 distinct CDR3 sequences, with approximately 19% observed a single time. The CDR3 runs 13 residues. The V end lost 11 bases, the J end lost 4 bases, and 16 bases lay between the germline ends. CDR1 is MNHEY and CDR2 is SVGEGT in the germline V gene. This chain uses TRBV6-2 or TRBV6-3 with TRBJ2-3; TRBD2 is a possible D gene (6 bases). The sequence was obtained from a young man who had mild COVID-19 (a few samples of this study predate the infection). Cell type and time point are not known. The sequenced material came from PBMCs or a T cell subset sorted from them (not recorded which). CDR3 DNA sequence: TGTGCCTCCCGGAGGGGCCTTCCAGATACGCAGTATTTT. It translates to CASRRGLPDTQYF.